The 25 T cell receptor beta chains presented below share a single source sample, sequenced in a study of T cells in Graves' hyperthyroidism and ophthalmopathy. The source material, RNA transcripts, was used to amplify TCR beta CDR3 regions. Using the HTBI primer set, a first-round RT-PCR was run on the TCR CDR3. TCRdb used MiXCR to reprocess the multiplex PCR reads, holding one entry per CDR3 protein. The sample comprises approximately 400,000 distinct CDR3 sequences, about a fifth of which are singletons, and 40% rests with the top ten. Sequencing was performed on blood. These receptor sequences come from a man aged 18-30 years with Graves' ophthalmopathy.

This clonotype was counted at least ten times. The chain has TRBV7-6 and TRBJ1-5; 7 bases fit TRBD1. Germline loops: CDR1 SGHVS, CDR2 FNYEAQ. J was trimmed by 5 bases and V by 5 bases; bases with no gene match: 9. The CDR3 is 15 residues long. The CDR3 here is CASSPRTGLDQPQHF. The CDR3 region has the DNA TGTGCCAGCAGCCCCCGGACAGGATTAGATCAGCCCCAGCATTTT.

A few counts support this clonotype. The DNA of the CDR3 is TGTGCCAGCAGCTTGAGTTTTCGGTCTCCTAACTATGGCTACACCTTC. Translation gives CASSLSFRSPNYGYTF. The chain carries TRBV5-6 and TRBJ1-2; D not certain. From germline, CDR1 is SGHDT and CDR2 YYEEEE. The CDR3 extends over 16 amino acids. Trimming shortened V by 1 base and J by 0 bases, and 13 bases separated the two germline ends.

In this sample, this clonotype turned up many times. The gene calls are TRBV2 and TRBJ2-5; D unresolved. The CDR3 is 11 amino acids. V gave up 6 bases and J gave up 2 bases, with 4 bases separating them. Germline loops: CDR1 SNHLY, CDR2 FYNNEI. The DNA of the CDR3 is TGTGCCAGCAGGCAGCAAGAGACCCAGTACTTC. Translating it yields CASRQQETQYF. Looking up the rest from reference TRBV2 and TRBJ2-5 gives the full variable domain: EPEVTQTPSHQVTQMGQEVILRCVPISNHLYFYWYRQILGQKVEFLVSFYNNEISEKSEIFDDQFSVERPDGSNFTLKIRSTKLEDSAMYFCASRQQETQYFGPGTRLLVL.

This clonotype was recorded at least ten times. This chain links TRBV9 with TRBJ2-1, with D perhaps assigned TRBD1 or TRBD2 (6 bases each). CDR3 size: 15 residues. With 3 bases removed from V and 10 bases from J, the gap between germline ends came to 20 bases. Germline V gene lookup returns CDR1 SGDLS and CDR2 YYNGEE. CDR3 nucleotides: TGTGCCAGCAGCGGAGGGGGGACGGCTCTCCACGAGCAGTTCTTC. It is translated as CASSGGGTALHEQFF.

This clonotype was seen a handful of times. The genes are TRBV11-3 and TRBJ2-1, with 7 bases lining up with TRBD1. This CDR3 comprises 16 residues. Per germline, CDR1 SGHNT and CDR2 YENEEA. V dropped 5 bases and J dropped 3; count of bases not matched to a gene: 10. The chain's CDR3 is CASSKQGPSLYNEQFF. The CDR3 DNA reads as TGTGCCAGCAGCAAACAGGGGCCCTCCCTCTACAATGAGCAGTTCTTC.

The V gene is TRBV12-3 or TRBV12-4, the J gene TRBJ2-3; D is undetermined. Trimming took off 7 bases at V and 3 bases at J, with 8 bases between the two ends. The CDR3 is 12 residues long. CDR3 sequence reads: CASKPGTDTQYF. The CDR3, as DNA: TGTGCCAGCAAACCCGGGACAGATACGCAGTATTTT.

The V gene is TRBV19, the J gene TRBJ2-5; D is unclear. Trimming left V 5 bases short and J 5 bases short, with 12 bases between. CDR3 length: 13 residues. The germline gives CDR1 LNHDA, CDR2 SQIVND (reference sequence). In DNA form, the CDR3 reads TGTGCCAGTAGTTCGGACCCCGGGGAGACCCAGTACTTC. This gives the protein CASSSDPGETQYF.

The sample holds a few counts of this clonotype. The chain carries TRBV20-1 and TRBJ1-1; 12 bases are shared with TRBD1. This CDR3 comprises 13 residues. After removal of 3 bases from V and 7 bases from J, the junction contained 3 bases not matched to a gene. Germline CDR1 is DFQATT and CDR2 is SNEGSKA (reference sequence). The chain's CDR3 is CSARGQGAGEAFF. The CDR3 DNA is TGCAGTGCTAGGGGACAGGGGGCCGGTGAAGCTTTCTTT.

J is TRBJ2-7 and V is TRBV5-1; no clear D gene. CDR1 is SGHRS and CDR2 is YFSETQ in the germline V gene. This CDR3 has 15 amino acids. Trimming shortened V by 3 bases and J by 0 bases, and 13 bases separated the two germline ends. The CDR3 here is CASSSFGISSYEQYF. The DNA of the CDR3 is TGCGCCAGCAGCTCTTTCGGCATAAGCTCCTACGAGCAGTACTTC.

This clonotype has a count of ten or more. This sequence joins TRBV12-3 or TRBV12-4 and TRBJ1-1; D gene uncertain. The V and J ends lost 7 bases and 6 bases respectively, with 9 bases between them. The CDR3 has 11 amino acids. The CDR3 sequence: CASKRSAEAFF. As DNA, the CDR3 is TGTGCCAGCAAACGTTCCGCTGAAGCTTTCTTT.

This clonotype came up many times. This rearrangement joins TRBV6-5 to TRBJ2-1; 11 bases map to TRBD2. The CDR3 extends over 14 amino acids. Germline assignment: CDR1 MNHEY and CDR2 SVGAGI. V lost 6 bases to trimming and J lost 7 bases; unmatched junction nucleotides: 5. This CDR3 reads CASRIAGGPNEQFF. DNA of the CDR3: TGTGCCAGCAGAATAGCGGGGGGGCCGAATGAGCAGTTCTTC.

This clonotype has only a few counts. CDR3 loop: CASSRGRTDEQYF. CDR3 nucleotides: TGTGCCAGCAGCCGGGGCCGAACCGACGAGCAGTACTTC. This chain joins TRBV14 and TRBJ2-7, with a tentative D call TRBD1 (5 bases). There are 13 residues in the CDR3. Germline V gene sequence: CDR1 SGHDN, CDR2 FVKESK. V was cut by 4 bases and J by 5 bases, with 12 bases left in between. Based on the CDR3 plus reference TRBV14 and TRBJ2-7, the full variable domain is EAGVTQFPSHSVIEKGQTVTLRCDPISGHDNLYWYRRVMGKEIKFLLHFVKESKQDESGMPNNRFLAERTGGTYSTLKVQPAELEDSGVYFCASSRGRTDEQYFGPGTRLTVT.

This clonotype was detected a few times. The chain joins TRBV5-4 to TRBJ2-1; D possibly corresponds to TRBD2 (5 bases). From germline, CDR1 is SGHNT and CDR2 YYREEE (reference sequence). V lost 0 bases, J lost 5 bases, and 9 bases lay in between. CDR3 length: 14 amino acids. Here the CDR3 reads CASSLVGGDNEQFF. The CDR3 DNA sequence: TGTGCCAGCAGCTTGGTTGGAGGAGACAATGAGCAGTTCTTC.

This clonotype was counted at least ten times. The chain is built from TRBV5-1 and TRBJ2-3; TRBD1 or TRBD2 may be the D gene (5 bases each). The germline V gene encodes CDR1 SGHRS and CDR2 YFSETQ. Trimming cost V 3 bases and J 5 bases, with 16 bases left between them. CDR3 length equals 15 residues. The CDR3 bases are TGCGCCAGCAGCTCCACCGGGGCGACTGAAGATACGCAGTATTTT. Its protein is CASSSTGATEDTQYF.

The CDR3: CASSWVGTRAADTQYF. As DNA, the CDR3 is TGTGCCAGCAGCTGGGTCGGGACTAGGGCGGCAGATACGCAGTATTTT. This chain uses TRBV7-3 with TRBJ2-3, with TRBD2 matching over 8 bases. With 4 bases clipped from V and 4 bases from J, the junction kept 10 bases outside the gene matches. Germline CDR1 SGHTA, CDR2 FQGTGA. The CDR3 contains 16 residues.

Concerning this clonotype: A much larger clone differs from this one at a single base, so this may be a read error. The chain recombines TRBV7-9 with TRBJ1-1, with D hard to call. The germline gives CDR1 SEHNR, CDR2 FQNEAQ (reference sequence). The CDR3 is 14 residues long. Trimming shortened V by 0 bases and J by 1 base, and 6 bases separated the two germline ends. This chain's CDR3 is CASSLAQWNTEAFF. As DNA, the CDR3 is TGTGCCAGCAGCTTAGCACAGTGGAACACTGAAGCTTTCTTT.

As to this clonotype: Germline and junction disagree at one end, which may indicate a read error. In nucleotides, the CDR3 is TGTGCCAGCAGTTTAGACAGGGGTTACACCGGGGGGCTGTTTTTT. Protein: CASSLDRGYTGGLFF. J is TRBJ2-2 and V is TRBV12-3 or TRBV12-4; D might be TRBD1 (7 bases). The CDR3 sequence is 15 residues long.

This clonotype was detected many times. The CDR3 sequence: CASSRLVNLPYNEQFF. As DNA, the CDR3 is TGCGCCAGCAGCCGCCTCGTGAATCTCCCCTACAATGAGCAGTTCTTC. The chain couples TRBV5-1 to TRBJ2-1; no reliable D call. Germline V gene sequence: CDR1 SGHRS, CDR2 YFSETQ. The CDR3 sequence is 16 residues long. Between the trimmed V and J ends, which lost 4 bases and 2 bases, there was a span of 16 bases. Full variable domain (missing parts from reference TRBV5-1 and TRBJ2-1): KAGVTQTPRYLIKTRGQQVTLSCSPISGHRSVSWYQQTPGQGLQFLFEYFSETQRNKGNFPGRFSGRQFSNSRSEMNVSTLELGDSALYLCASSRLVNLPYNEQFFGPGTRLTVL.

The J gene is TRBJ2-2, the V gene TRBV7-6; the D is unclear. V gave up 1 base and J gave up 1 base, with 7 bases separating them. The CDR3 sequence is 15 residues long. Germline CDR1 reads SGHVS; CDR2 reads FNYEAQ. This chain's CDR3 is CASSLVPGNTGELFF. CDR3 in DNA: TGTGCCAGCAGCTTAGTACCGGGGAACACCGGGGAGCTGTTTTTT.

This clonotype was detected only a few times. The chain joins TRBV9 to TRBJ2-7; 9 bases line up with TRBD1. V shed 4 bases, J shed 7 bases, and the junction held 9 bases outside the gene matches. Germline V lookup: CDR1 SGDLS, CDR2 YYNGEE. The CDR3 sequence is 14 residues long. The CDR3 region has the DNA TGTGCCAGCAGCTCGGACAGGGGAGGATGGGAGCAGTACTTC. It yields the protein CASSSDRGGWEQYF.

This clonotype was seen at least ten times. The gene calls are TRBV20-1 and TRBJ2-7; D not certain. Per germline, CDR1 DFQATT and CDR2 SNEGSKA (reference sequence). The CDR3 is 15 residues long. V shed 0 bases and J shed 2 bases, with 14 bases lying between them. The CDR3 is CSARERWKETYEQYF. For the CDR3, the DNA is TGCAGTGCTAGAGAGAGATGGAAGGAAACCTACGAGCAGTACTTC.

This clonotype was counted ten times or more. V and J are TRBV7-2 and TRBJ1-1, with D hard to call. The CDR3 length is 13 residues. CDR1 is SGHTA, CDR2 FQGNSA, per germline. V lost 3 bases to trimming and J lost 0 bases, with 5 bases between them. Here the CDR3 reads CASSFSLNTEAFF. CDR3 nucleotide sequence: TGTGCCAGCAGCTTTTCTCTGAACACTGAAGCTTTCTTT.

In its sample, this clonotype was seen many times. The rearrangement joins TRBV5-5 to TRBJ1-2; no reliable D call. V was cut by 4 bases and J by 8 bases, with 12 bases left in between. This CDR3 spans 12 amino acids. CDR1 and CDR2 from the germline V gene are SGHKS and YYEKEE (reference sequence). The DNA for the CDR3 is TGTGCCAGCAGCGAGCAGACGCGGGGCTACACCTTC. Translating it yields CASSEQTRGYTF.

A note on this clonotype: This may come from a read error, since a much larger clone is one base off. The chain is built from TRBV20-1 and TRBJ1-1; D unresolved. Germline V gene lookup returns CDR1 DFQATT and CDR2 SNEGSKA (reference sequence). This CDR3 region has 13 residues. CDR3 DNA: TGCAATGCTAAGGACCACATGAACACTGAAGCTTTCTTT. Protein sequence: CNAKDHMNTEAFF.

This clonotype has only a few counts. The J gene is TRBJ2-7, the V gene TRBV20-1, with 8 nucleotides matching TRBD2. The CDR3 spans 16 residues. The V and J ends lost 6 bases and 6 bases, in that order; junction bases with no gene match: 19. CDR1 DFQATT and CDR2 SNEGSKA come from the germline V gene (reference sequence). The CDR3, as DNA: TGCAGTGCCGCGGGGGGTCGCGGGGGCCTAGGGTTCGAGCAGTACTTC. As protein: CSAAGGRGGLGFEQYF.